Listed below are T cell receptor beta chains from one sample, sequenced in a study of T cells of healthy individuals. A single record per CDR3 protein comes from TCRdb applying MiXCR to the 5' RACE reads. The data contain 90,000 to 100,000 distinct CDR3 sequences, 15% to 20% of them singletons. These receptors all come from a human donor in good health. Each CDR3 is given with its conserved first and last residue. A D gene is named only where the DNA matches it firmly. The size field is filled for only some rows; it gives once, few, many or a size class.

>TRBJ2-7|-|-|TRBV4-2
TGTGCCAGCAGCCAAGAGAAGAGGGAGCAGTACTTC
CASSQEKREQYF
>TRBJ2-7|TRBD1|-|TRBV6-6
TGTGCCAGCAGGTGGGGGACAGGCCTTTACGAGCAGTACTTC
CASRWGTGLYEQYF
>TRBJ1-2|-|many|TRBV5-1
TGCGCCAGCAGCCTCCTCCGCGGCGACTCCTATGGCTACACCTTC
CASSLLRGDSYGYTF
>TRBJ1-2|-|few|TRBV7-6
TGTGCCAGCAGCTTAGTAGGCAGGTCCTATGGCTACACCTTC
CASSLVGRSYGYTF
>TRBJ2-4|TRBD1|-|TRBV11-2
TGTGCCAGCAGCGCACAGGGGCTTGCGGACATTCAGTACTTC
CASSAQGLADIQYF
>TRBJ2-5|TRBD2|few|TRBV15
TGTGCCACCAGCAGAGGACGGACTAGCGGGAGGGCCCAAGAGACCCAGTACTTC
CATSRGRTSGRAQETQYF
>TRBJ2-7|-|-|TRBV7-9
TGTGCCAGCAGCCCCCAAGGGAGCGGCGAGCAGTACTTC
CASSPQGSGEQYF
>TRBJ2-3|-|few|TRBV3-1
TGTGCCAGCAGCCAACGGAAGACTGGGTGGCGCACAGATACGCAGTATTTT
CASSQRKTGWRTDTQYF
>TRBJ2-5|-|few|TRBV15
TGTGCCACCAGCCCGACAGGGGAGGGGACCCAGTACTTC
CATSPTGEGTQYF
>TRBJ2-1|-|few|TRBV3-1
TGTGCCAGCAGCCACTGGCAGGGCCATGAGCAGTTCTTC
CASSHWQGHEQFF
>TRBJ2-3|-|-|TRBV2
TGTGCCAGCTTTAGGTCTACAGATACGCAGTATTTT
CASFRSTDTQYF
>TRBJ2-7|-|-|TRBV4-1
TGCGCCAGCAGCCAAGCGGACAGTTCCTACGAGCAGTACTTC
CASSQADSSYEQYF
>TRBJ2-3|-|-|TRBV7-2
TGTGCCAGCAGCTTAGCTGCAGGAGGCACAGATACGCAGTATTTT
CASSLAAGGTDTQYF
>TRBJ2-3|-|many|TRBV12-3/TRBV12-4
TGTGCCAGCAGATCCCCGGGACTGAGAGACACAGATACGCAGTATTTT
CASRSPGLRDTDTQYF
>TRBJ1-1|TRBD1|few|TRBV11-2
TGTGCCAGCAGCTTAGGGACAGGGGTTACTGAAGCTTTCTTT
CASSLGTGVTEAFF
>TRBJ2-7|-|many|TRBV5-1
TGCGCCAGCAGCTTGGGAGGGCGGCCCTACGAGCAGTACTTC
CASSLGGRPYEQYF
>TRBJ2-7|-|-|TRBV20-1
TGCAGTGCTTCCGACAGGAGCTACGAGCAGTACTTC
CSASDRSYEQYF
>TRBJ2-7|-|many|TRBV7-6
TGTGCCAGCAGCCCCGGCTCCTACGAGCAGTACTTC
CASSPGSYEQYF
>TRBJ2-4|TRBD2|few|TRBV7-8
TGTGCCAGCAGCTTAGCGCACGCTAGCGGGAGTGGAGCCAAAAACATTCAGTACTTC
CASSLAHASGSGAKNIQYF
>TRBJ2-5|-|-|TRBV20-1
TGCAGTGCCAGGGGACTATTGGAGACCCAGTACTTC
CSARGLLETQYF
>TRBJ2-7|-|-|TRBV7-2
TGTGCCAGCAGCTTAGGGCTCGGGGGCGCAGGCTACGAGCAGTACTTC
CASSLGLGGAGYEQYF
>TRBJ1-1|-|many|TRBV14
TGTGCCAGCAGCCAAGTTCGGTATAGGAACACTGAAGCTTTCTTT
CASSQVRYRNTEAFF
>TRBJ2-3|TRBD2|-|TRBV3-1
TGTGCCAGCAGCCCACTAGCGGGGGGGCGGGAAGATACGCAGTATTTT
CASSPLAGGREDTQYF
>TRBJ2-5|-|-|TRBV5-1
TGCGCCAGCAGCCAGGCGTTACAGTTAGAGACCCAGTACTTC
CASSQALQLETQYF
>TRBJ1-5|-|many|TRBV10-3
TGTGCCATCAGTGATGGCACAGCCTCAAGGGCCCAGCATTTT
CAISDGTASRAQHF
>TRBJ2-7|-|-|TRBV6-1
TGTGCCAGCAGTGAACTCATAGAATCGGGCGAGCAGTACTTC
CASSELIESGEQYF
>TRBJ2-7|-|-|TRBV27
TGTGCCAGCAGTTCTTACGGTTCATTGGACGAGCAGTACTTC
CASSSYGSLDEQYF
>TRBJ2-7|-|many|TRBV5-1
TGCGCCAGCAGCTTGGTCGTAGCCACCTACGAGCAGTACTTC
CASSLVVATYEQYF
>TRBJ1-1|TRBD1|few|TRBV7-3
TGTGCCAGCAGCTCGAGCCAATTGTCAGGGGGCGGGAGCACTGAAGCTTTCTTT
CASSSSQLSGGGSTEAFF
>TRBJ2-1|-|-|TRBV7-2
TGTGCCAGCAGCAGTCGACCCGAGGGAGAGCAGTTCTTC
CASSSRPEGEQFF
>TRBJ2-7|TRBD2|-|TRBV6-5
TGTGCCAGCAGTTGGAGCGGGAGCTCCTACGAGCAGTACTTC
CASSWSGSSYEQYF
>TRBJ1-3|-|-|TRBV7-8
TGTGCCAGCAGCTTAGCTGAACCGCTCTCTGGAAACACCATATATTTT
CASSLAEPLSGNTIYF
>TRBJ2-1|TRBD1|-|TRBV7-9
TGTGCCTCCCCAACCGGGACAGGGTCACTAGTTGAGCAGTTCTTC
CASPTGTGSLVEQFF
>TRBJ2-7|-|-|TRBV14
TGTGCCAGCAGCCAAGCAGACAGTTCCCCGCACGAGCAGTACTTC
CASSQADSSPHEQYF
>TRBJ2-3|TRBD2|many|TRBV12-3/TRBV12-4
TGTGCCAGCAGTCCTACTAGCGGGAGGGCTACAGATACGCAGTATTTT
CASSPTSGRATDTQYF
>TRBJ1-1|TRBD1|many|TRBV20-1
TGCAGTGCAAAACCCGCCGGGACAGGGAGAAACACTGAAGCTTTCTTT
CSAKPAGTGRNTEAFF
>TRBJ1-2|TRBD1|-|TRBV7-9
TGTGCCAGCAGCTTAGTGACGCCGGGACAGGGAGACGGCTACACCTTC
CASSLVTPGQGDGYTF
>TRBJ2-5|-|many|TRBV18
TGTGCCAGCTCACCACCAGGCCTGAAAGAGACCCAGTACTTC
CASSPPGLKETQYF
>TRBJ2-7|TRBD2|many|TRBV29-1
TGCAGCGTTGCCGGGGGGGGGCGAACCTACGAGCAGTACTTC
CSVAGGGRTYEQYF
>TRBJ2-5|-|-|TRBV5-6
TGTGCCAGCAGCCCCAAGACTGGAGGGGAGACCCAGTACTTC
CASSPKTGGETQYF
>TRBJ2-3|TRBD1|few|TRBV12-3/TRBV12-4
TGTGCCAGCAGGCGGACAGGGAAGACAGATACGCAGTATTTT
CASRRTGKTDTQYF
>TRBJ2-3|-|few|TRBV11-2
TGTGCCAGCAGCCCCAACAGAGATACGCAGTATTTT
CASSPNRDTQYF
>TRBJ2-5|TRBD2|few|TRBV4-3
TGCGCCAGCAGCCAAGGCCCTACTAGCGGACAAGAGACCCAGTACTTC
CASSQGPTSGQETQYF
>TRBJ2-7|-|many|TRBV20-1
TGCAGTGCTAGAGTAACTAGGAAATTTCCGTACGAGCAGTACTTC
CSARVTRKFPYEQYF
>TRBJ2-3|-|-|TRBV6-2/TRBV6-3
TGTGCCAGCAGTTTGGTGAATGGAGATACGCAGTATTTT
CASSLVNGDTQYF
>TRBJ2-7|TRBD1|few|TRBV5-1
TGCGCCAGCAGCTTTGACGGACAGGCCTACGAGCAGTACTTC
CASSFDGQAYEQYF
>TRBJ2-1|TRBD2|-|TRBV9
TGTGCCAGCAGCCCAGCGGGAGCCTCCTACAATGAGCAGTTCTTC
CASSPAGASYNEQFF
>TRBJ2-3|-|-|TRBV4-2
TGTGCCAGCAGCCCCGGGGTCCGTAAGACAGATACGCAGTATTTT
CASSPGVRKTDTQYF
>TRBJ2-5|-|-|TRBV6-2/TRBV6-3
TGTGCCAGCAGTTACACGAGGGCCCAAGAGACCCAGTACTTC
CASSYTRAQETQYF